The 20 T cell receptor beta chains presented below share a single source sample, sequenced in a study of beta chain features in type 1 diabetes. Findings and limits, study-wide: Shortening that was moderate but significant affected the TCRB CDR3s of Type 1 diabetes patients in all four CD4+ subsets.

These receptors have no identified antigens. Investigators reverse transcribed all isolated RNA, so they sequenced expressed TCRB transcripts. Assay: immunoSEQ multiplex PCR; the TCRdb copy retains only in-frame clones and omits some. The data show just under 150,000 clones, around an eighth seen once. The sample taken for sequencing was central memory CD4+ T cells from blood. The receptors originated from a man aged 18 to 30 with type 1 diabetes.

The chain uses TRBV30 and TRBJ1-2; no definite D call. The length of the CDR3 is 14 residues. Deletions cut 8 bases from V and 1 base from J, with 17 bases between. Germline V gene sequence: CDR1 GTSNPN, CDR2 SVGIG (reference sequence). Here the CDR3 reads CAAVRPTNNYGYTF. CDR3 nucleotides: TGTGCCGCTGTACGGCCCACCAATAACTATGGCTACACCTTC.

The rearrangement uses TRBV6-1 and TRBJ1-1; 8 bases fit TRBD1. Trimming cost V 8 bases and J 3 bases; bases outside gene matches: 2. This CDR3 region has 12 residues. The germline CDR1 and CDR2 sequences are MNHNS and SASEGT. The CDR3 region is CASSTGDTEAFF. The DNA of the CDR3 is TGTGCCAGCTCGACAGGGGACACTGAAGCTTTCTTT.

The J gene is TRBJ1-1, the V gene TRBV18; D remains ambiguous. CDR1 is KGHSH, CDR2 LQKENI, per germline. The CDR3 totals 15 residues. The V and J ends lost 2 bases and 2 bases respectively, with 12 bases between them. CDR3 sequence: CASSPNGEVNTEAFF. The CDR3 region has the DNA TGTGCCAGCTCACCAAACGGGGAGGTAAACACTGAAGCTTTCTTT. The full variable domain, with the rest looked up from reference TRBV18 and TRBJ1-1, is NAGVMQNPRHLVRRRGQEARLRCSPMKGHSHVYWYRQLPEEGLKFMVYLQKENIIDESGMPKERFSAEFPKEGPSILRIQQVVRGDSAAYFCASSPNGEVNTEAFFGQGTRLTVV.

This clone was counted only a few times. The rearrangement uses TRBV27 and TRBJ1-1; D uncertain. Deletions cut 5 bases from V and 0 bases from J, with 7 bases between. The germline CDR1 and CDR2 sequences are MNHEY and SMNVEV (reference sequence). CDR3 length equals 13 residues. The CDR3: CASSMWLNTEAFF. The CDR3 DNA reads as TGTGCCAGCAGTATGTGGCTGAACACTGAAGCTTTCTTT.

The gene calls are TRBV7-2 and TRBJ2-1, with unresolved D. Between the trimmed V and J ends, which lost 1 base and 10 bases, there was a span of 14 bases. CDR3 length: 14 amino acids. Germline V lookup: CDR1 SGHTA, CDR2 FQGNSA. CDR3 DNA: TGTGCCAGCAGCTTAGATCAGGCCGCTAGAGAGCAGTTCTTC. Protein product: CASSLDQAAREQFF.

The chain links TRBV5-1 to TRBJ1-2; 7 bases align to TRBD1. The J segment lost 0 bases and the V segment lost 1 base, leaving 3 bases of the junction unmatched. Germline CDR1 and CDR2: SGHRS and YFSETQ. The CDR3 consists of 15 residues. The CDR3 DNA sequence: TGCGCCAGCAGCTTGACAGGGGATTCTAACTATGGCTACACCTTC. It specifies CASSLTGDSNYGYTF.

A few counts support this clone. This chain uses TRBV10-3 with TRBJ2-4; 9 bases map to TRBD1. The CDR3 is 12 residues long. Germline V lookup: CDR1 ENHRY, CDR2 SYGVKD. The junction had 1 base not matched to a gene; V was cut back by 4 bases and J by 9 bases. CDR3 nucleotide sequence: TGTGCCATCAGTGGGACAGGGGCCATTCAGTACTTC. Translating gives CAISGTGAIQYF.

The chain employs TRBV16 and TRBJ1-5; perhaps TRBD1 as D (5 bases). This CDR3 is built from 13 residues. In germline, CDR1 is KGHSY, CDR2 FQNENV. The V end lost 4 bases, the J end lost 7 bases, and 11 bases lay between the germline ends. The CDR3 here is CASSPQVTQPQHF. The CDR3 nucleotides are TGTGCCAGCAGCCCACAGGTTACACAGCCCCAGCATTTT.

This chain uses TRBV28 with TRBJ2-7; TRBD1 agrees at 7 bases. This CDR3 comprises 13 residues. Losses at the gene ends were 6 bases for V and 6 bases for J; bases not matched to a gene: 8. Germline V gene data show CDR1 as MDHEN and CDR2 as SYDVKM. CDR3: CASRLPQGLEQYF. For the CDR3, the DNA is TGTGCCAGCAGGCTCCCACAGGGGCTCGAGCAGTACTTC.

This sequence joins TRBV27 and TRBJ1-5, with D perhaps matching TRBD1 (6 bases). Trimming removed 5 bases at V and 7 bases at J, with 18 bases between. The CDR3 has 15 residues. Germline CDR1 MNHEY, CDR2 SMNVEV (reference sequence). The CDR3 here is CASSTGYGSRQPQHF. The CDR3 bases are TGTGCCAGCAGTACAGGGTATGGGAGCAGGCAGCCCCAGCATTTT.

This clone was found many times. This CDR3 is CSVRRATSTDTQYF. As DNA, the CDR3 is TGCAGCGTTAGGAGGGCCACCAGCACAGATACGCAGTATTTT. The gene calls are TRBV29-1 and TRBJ2-3, with a weak D call TRBD2 (6 bases). This CDR3 is 14 amino acids long. The ends were cut back, 5 bases at V and 0 bases at J, with 12 bases in the middle. The germline V gene encodes CDR1 SQVTM and CDR2 ANQGSEA.

This clone was counted only a few times. This sequence joins TRBV16 and TRBJ1-2, with TRBD1 matching over 9 bases. CDR1 is KGHSY, CDR2 FQNENV, per germline. J gave up 2 bases and V 2 bases, and 3 bases lay outside the gene matches. CDR3 length: 15 residues. The CDR3 sequence: CASSQGTGTNYGYTF. The CDR3 DNA sequence: TGTGCCAGCAGCCAAGGGACAGGGACCAACTATGGCTACACCTTC.

The chain has TRBV7-2 and TRBJ1-1, with no clear D. The CDR3 is 13 amino acids. Trimming removed 0 bases from V and 7 bases from J, with 9 bases in between. The V gene's germline CDR1 is SGHTA and CDR2 FQGNSA. The CDR3 sequence: CASSLATRLEAFF. CDR3 in DNA: TGTGCCAGCAGCTTAGCCACTCGACTTGAAGCTTTCTTT.

This clone was observed many times. V and J are TRBV28 and TRBJ2-3; 8 bases align to TRBD2. In germline, CDR1 is MDHEN, CDR2 SYDVKM. The trim removed 3 bases at V and 5 bases at J, leaving 7 bases unmatched. The CDR3 totals 15 residues. The CDR3 DNA follows: TGTGCCAGCAGTTTTTCGGGGGGGCGGAGAGATACGCAGTATTTT. Its translation is CASSFSGGRRDTQYF.

The J gene is TRBJ2-1, the V gene TRBV5-6; D is ambiguous. The CDR3 has 15 amino acids. CDR1 SGHDT and CDR2 YYEEEE come from the germline V gene. The V and J ends lost 4 bases and 4 bases respectively, with 15 bases between them. The CDR3 nucleotides read TGTGCCAGCAGCCCAGGACGATCGCCGTACAATGAGCAGTTCTTC. Encoded protein: CASSPGRSPYNEQFF.

The chain couples TRBV9 to TRBJ2-3; weak D call: TRBD2 (6 bases). The germline V gene encodes CDR1 SGDLS and CDR2 YYNGEE. The CDR3 has 14 amino acids. Trimming stripped 8 bases from V and 2 bases from J, with 15 bases between. This CDR3 reads CASSPSAITDTQYF. The CDR3 DNA is TGTGCCAGTAGTCCTAGCGCTATCACAGATACGCAGTATTTT. The variable domain in full, completed from reference TRBV9 and TRBJ2-3, reads DSGVTQTPKHLITATGQRVTLRCSPRSGDLSVYWYQQSLDQGLQFLIQYYNGEERAKGNILERFSAQQFPDLHSELNLSSLELGDSALYFCASSPSAITDTQYFGPGTRLTVL.

This clone was detected a few times. The chain employs TRBV30 and TRBJ2-7, with D perhaps TRBD1 (5 bases). The germline gives CDR1 GTSNPN, CDR2 SVGIG (reference sequence). The CDR3 extends over 14 amino acids. Trimming removed 5 bases from V and 0 bases from J, with 14 bases in between. CDR3: CAWRLAGRSYEQYF. The CDR3 DNA is TGTGCCTGGCGTTTGGCAGGGCGCTCCTACGAGCAGTACTTC. Variable domain in full (rest from reference TRBV30 and TRBJ2-7): SQTIHQWPATLVQPVGSPLSLECTVEGTSNPNLYWYRQAAGRGLQLLFYSVGIGQISSEVPQNLSASRPQDRQFILSSKKLLLSDSGFYLCAWRLAGRSYEQYFGPGTRLTVT.

This clone was seen only a few times. The rearrangement links TRBV19 to TRBJ2-1; 7 bases match TRBD1. The germline V gene has CDR1 LNHDA and CDR2 SQIVND (reference sequence). The CDR3 spans 15 residues. V gave up 5 bases and J gave up 6 bases; unmatched junction bases: 10. The CDR3 DNA reads TGTGCCAGTAGTCGTGGACAGGAAGGGCTCAATGAGCAGTTCTTC. It codes for CASSRGQEGLNEQFF. The entire variable domain, with the rest obtained from reference TRBV19 and TRBJ2-1, is as follows: DGGITQSPKYLFRKEGQNVTLSCEQNLNHDAMYWYRQDPGQGLRLIYYSQIVNDFQKGDIAEGYSVSREKKESFPLTVTSAQKNPTAFYLCASSRGQEGLNEQFFGPGTRLTVL.

This clone was seen more than once but under ten times. This chain uses TRBV27 with TRBJ2-3, with 12 bases fitting TRBD2. The germline gives CDR1 MNHEY, CDR2 SMNVEV (reference sequence). J was trimmed by 2 bases and V by 5 bases; bases with no gene match: 5. This CDR3 comprises 16 residues. The CDR3 loop reads CASSLRLAGATDTQYF. The CDR3 nucleotides read TGTGCCAGCAGTCTCCGACTAGCGGGAGCCACAGATACGCAGTATTTT.

The chain combines TRBV2 with TRBJ1-1, with a tentative D call TRBD1 (6 bases). Germline V lookup: CDR1 SNHLY, CDR2 FYNNEI. CDR3 size: 15 residues. V gave up 1 base and J gave up 4 bases, with 13 bases separating them. CDR3 DNA: TGTGCCAGCAGTGAAGTAGGGGGGGCTGGCACTGAAGCTTTCTTT. It encodes CASSEVGGAGTEAFF.